The source of this T cell receptor beta chain is a study of T-cell memory formation after mild COVID-19. Study conclusions and caveats: CD4+ contracting clones lay mainly in CM and EM, CD8+ ones in EMRA. Later expanders leaned toward CD4+, whereas clones contracting from day 15 to 85 were balanced CD4/CD8. Memory cells collected pre-infection included some clones that later responded, suggesting cross-reactive memory joined.

As to this clonotype: Its target is not known.

The V and J ends lost 2 bases and 8 bases respectively, with 18 bases between them. The CDR3 runs to 15 residues. Constant-segment primers and 5'RACE yielded cDNA libraries for TCR alpha and TCR beta, each carrying sample barcodes and UMIs. TCRdb re-called the 5' RACE reads with MiXCR, one entry per CDR3 protein. The data contain approximately 440,000 distinct CDR3 sequences, approximately 20% of them singletons. Material: PBMCs or a T cell subset sorted from them (not recorded which). V and J are TRBV12-3 or TRBV12-4 and TRBJ1-2; D is possibly TRBD1 (6 bases). This clonotype was sampled from an adult woman who had mild COVID-19 (a few samples of this study predate the infection). Cell type and time point are not known. CDR3 residues: CASSLTPGELKGYTF. As DNA, the CDR3 is TGTGCCAGCAGTTTAACCCCAGGGGAACTGAAGGGCTACACCTTC.